Below are 6 T cell receptor beta chains sequenced from a single sample in a study of human T cells and chemical hapten exposure. Time point defined: healthy volunteer bleed at 6 weeks. Total RNA was isolated from whole blood that had not been fractionated. TCRdb itself ran the RACE reads through MiXCR, one entry per CDR3 protein. Among approximately 34,000 distinct CDR3 sequences, roughly 5.4% were seen once, and the ten largest hold 13%. The sample taken for sequencing was whole blood. Source of these receptors: a human donor in good health. Some clones in this sample may be carry-over from other donors' samples.

This clonotype appeared many times. The chain employs TRBV20-1 and TRBJ2-3, with 7 positions matching TRBD2. The CDR3 runs to 13 residues. Germline CDR1 is DFQATT and CDR2 is SNEGSKA (reference sequence). J gave up 4 bases and V 6 bases, and 7 bases lay outside the gene matches. The CDR3 sequence: CSAPREGSDTQYF. The CDR3 region has the DNA TGCAGTGCCCCGAGGGAGGGTTCAGATACGCAGTATTTT.

At least ten counts were recorded for this clonotype. V usage is TRBV20-1 and J usage is TRBJ2-7; a possible D gene is TRBD1 (6 bases). The CDR3 covers 12 residues. The V and J ends lost 1 base and 5 bases respectively, with 9 bases between them. CDR1 and CDR2 from the germline V gene are DFQATT and SNEGSKA (reference sequence). CDR3 amino acids: CSARGQAHEQYF. CDR3 sequence (DNA): TGCAGTGCTAGAGGACAGGCCCACGAGCAGTACTTC.

In this sample, this clonotype turned up a few times. This sequence joins TRBV11-2 and TRBJ1-2; D unclear. This CDR3 comprises 14 residues. Germline assignment: CDR1 SGHAT and CDR2 FQNNGV. Trimming took 1 base from V and 2 from J, leaving 8 bases between them. This CDR3 reads CASSLGTQNYGYTF. CDR3 bases: TGTGCCAGCAGCTTAGGAACCCAGAACTATGGCTACACCTTC. Full variable domain (remainder filled in from reference TRBV11-2 and TRBJ1-2): EAGVAQSPRYKIIEKRQSVAFWCNPISGHATLYWYQQILGQGPKLLIQFQNNGVVDDSQLPKDRFSAERLKGVDSTLKIQPAKLEDSAVYLCASSLGTQNYGYTFGSGTRLTVV.

The J gene is TRBJ1-5, the V gene TRBV7-9; D is unclear. This CDR3 has 16 residues. Trimming left V 4 bases short and J 3 bases short, with 16 bases between. Looked up from germline, CDR1 is SEHNR and CDR2 is FQNEAQ (reference sequence). The CDR3 DNA follows: TGTGCCAGCAGCTCGTCGGGCGGGATTTTCAATCAGCCCCAGCATTTT. This translates into CASSSSGGIFNQPQHF.

In this sample, this clonotype turned up many times. This chain uses TRBV6-1 with TRBJ2-3; D possibly corresponds to TRBD1 (5 bases). CDR3 length equals 14 residues. V gave up 2 bases and J gave up 6 bases, with 12 bases separating them. Germline CDR1 reads MNHNS; CDR2 reads SASEGT. The DNA of the CDR3 is TGTGCCAGCAGTGAATGGGGCTCAAGGGATACGCAGTATTTT. It is translated as CASSEWGSRDTQYF.

This clonotype was detected ten times or more. V gene TRBV12-3 or TRBV12-4 combines with J gene TRBJ2-1; possibly TRBD2 for D (7 bases). The CDR3 is 14 amino acids. Trimming pared 0 bases from V and 5 bases from J, leaving 8 bases between. CDR3 in DNA: TGTGCCAGCAGTTTAGCGGGGGGGCACAATGAGCAGTTCTTC. It encodes CASSLAGGHNEQFF.